The present T cell receptor beta chain was sequenced within a study of graft-versus-host responses after intestinal transplantation (dated by TCRdb to 2020 to 2022). With regard to the full study: The transplants that recipients got were multivisceral, liver-intestinal, or isolated intestinal. The cohort enrolled under 25 intestinal transplant recipients including one retransplant, and a few patients lacking pretransplant specimens were excluded. Rather than being sequenced by the commercial service, samples from a few later patients were sequenced in-house on an Illumina MiSeq and processed with MiXCR. After intestinal transplantation, graft-versus-host and host-versus-graft alloreactive T cell clones were followed in the graft, circulation and bone marrow using bulk TCR-beta CDR3 sequencing. Anti-thymocyte globulin induction was given to all recipients, followed by maintenance tacrolimus and steroids for 2 to 4 years. A peak of at least 4% donor T cells among recipient peripheral blood mononuclear cells was the definition used for donor T cell macrochimerism. Alloreactive clones were identified by sequencing pre-transplant mixed lymphocyte reaction products and comparing these products with unstimulated pre-transplant donor and recipient T cells.

To isolate intraepithelial and lamina propria lymphocytes from graft specimens, dithiothreitol, EDTA incubations and collagenase D digestion were used. Bulk TCR-beta sequencing was performed on serial intestinal graft biopsy specimens collected as late as 600 days after transplant. Library generation was performed with the immunoSEQ multiplex PCR assay. High-throughput TCR-beta CDR3 sequencing of genomic DNA from most patients was performed by Adaptive Biotechnologies. In the source study's methods: TCR sequencing data were retrieved from Adaptive's ImmunoSEQ software for 15 to 20 patients, whereas a few other patients were processed with MiXCR and VDJtools. CDR3 nucleotide sequences shared by donor and recipient were removed because the origin of these sequences could not be assigned. To count as alloreactive, a clone needed at least 2-fold expansion over unstimulated cells and a minimum CFSE-low frequency of 0.002% (template counts) or 0.001% (read counts). Clones detected in sequenced pre-transplant spleen, lymph node, or MLR CFSE-low populations of the donor or recipient were defined as mappable. The cumulative frequency of alloreactive clones was calculated as a percentage of all sequences, weighted by copy number. Drawn from immuneACCESS, this table holds only the in-frame rearrangements with V and J called that TCRdb kept. Clones are partly lost; checked studies trace under half to an unresolved V gene and leave the rest unexplained. D and trimming come from the DNA, and the V and J calls and clone size come from that table. The sample records 22,000 or so clones, roughly 79% of which are singletons. The ten largest clones take up 3% of the sample.

Paper-wide results and their limitations: Early after transplant, peak levels of circulating GvH clones were associated with declines in HvG clones. The conclusions were limited by the relatively low number and heterogeneity of the intestinal transplant patients. GvH clones were detected in recipient bone marrow, and some of these GvH clones were observed earlier in ileal mucosa or blood, consistent with an intestinal mucosal origin. In the allografts of patients with donor T cell macrochimerism, GvH to HvG T cell clonal ratios were high.

Concerning this clone: This receptor's antigen is unknown. The input lacks base qualities; no much larger clone sits a single base away.

Via the germline V gene, CDR1 is SGHAT and CDR2 FQNNGV. V is pared back by 3 bases and J by 5 bases, with 16 bases lying between the germline termini. Including the terminal cysteine and phenylalanine, the CDR3 comprises 16 residues. Only the CDR3 region is kept as DNA, spanning 48 bases read in frame from base 1. The sequence came from a human patient who received an intestinal transplant, so some T cells may come from the graft donor. The source was ileum tissue, collected 12 days after intestinal transplant. Recombination joined TRBV11-2 with TRBJ2-2; TRBD2 is a weak D gene call, 7 bases matching. The DNA sequence reads TGTGCCAGCAGCTTTTCTGCGGGGGCACGGACCGGGGAGCTGTTTTTT. This codes for CASSFSAGARTGELFF.